The TCR beta chain described here comes from a study of OX40 agonist ivuxolimab in advanced cancers. Study-wide context: With a range of roughly 20 to 80, age averaged roughly 60 years, and 70% to 85% were male. Three dose-escalation patients had partial responses: one with hepatocellular carcinoma and two with cutaneous melanoma.

If patients had autoimmune disease history or systemic immunosuppression, they were excluded. A remark on this clone: Its antigen remains unidentified.

Notes on the study in general: The antigens recognized by the expanded peripheral T cells, that is their antigen specificity, were not determined.

Sequenced by immunoSEQ multiplex PCR; TCRdb stores in-frame clones only, minus some. Here the sample spans approximately 52,000 clones, approximately 84% being singletons. The V and J ends lost 5 bases and 3 bases respectively, with 7 bases between them. The CDR3 loop spans 12 amino acids. Germline CDR1 is SNHLY and CDR2 is FYNNEI. The source is an adult with an advanced solid tumor such as melanoma, head and neck, liver or kidney cancer. The sample was CD4+ or CD8+ T cells sorted from blood, taken in a trial of the OX40 agonist ivuxolimab. This sequence joins TRBV2 and TRBJ1-1; no clear D. CDR3 amino acids: CASSYLHTEAFF. The DNA for the CDR3 is TGTGCCAGCAGTTACTTACACACTGAAGCTTTCTTT. Combining the CDR3 with reference TRBV2 and TRBJ1-1 gives the whole variable domain EPEVTQTPSHQVTQMGQEVILRCVPISNHLYFYWYRQILGQKVEFLVSFYNNEISEKSEIFDDQFSVERPDGSNFTLKIRSTKLEDSAMYFCASSYLHTEAFFGQGTRLTVV.